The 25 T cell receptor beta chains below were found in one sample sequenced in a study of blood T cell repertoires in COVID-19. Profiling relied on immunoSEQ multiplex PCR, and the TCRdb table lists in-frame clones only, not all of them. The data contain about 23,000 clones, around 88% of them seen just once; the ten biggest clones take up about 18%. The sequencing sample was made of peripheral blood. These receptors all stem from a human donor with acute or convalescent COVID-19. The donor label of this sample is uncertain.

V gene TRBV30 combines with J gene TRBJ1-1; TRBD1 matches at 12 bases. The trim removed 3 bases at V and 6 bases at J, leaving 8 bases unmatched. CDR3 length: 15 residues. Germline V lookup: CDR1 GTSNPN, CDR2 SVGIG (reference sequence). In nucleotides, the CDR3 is TGTGCCTGGAGGGGTCAGGGACAGGGGGCGGCTGAAGCTTTCTTT. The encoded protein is CAWRGQGQGAAEAFF.

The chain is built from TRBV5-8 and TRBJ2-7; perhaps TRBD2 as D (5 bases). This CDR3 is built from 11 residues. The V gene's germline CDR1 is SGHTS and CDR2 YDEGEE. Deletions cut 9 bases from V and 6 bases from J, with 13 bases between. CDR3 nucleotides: TGTGCCATCCCGGAGCGGTTCGAGCAGTACTTC. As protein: CAIPERFEQYF.

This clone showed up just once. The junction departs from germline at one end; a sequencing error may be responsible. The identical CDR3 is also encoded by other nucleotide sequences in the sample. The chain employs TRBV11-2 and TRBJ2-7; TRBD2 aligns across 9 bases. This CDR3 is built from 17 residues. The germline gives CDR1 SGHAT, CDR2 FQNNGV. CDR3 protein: CASSLREAGGLSYEQYF. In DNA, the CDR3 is TGTGCCAGTAGCTTAAGAGAAGCGGGGGGCCTCTCCTACGAGCAGTACTTC. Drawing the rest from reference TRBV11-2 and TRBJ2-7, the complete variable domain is EAGVAQSPRYKIIEKRQSVAFWCNPISGHATLYWYQQILGQGPKLLIQFQNNGVVDDSQLPKDRFSAERLKGVDSTLKIQPAKLEDSAVYLCASSLREAGGLSYEQYFGPGTRLTVT.

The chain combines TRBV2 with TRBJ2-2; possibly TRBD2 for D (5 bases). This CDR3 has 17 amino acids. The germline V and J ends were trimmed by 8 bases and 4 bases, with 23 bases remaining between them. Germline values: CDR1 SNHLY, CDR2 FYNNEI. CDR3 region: CASRRGVERGLTGELFF. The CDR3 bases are TGTGCCAGCCGTCGCGGAGTAGAACGGGGTCTCACCGGGGAGCTGTTTTTT. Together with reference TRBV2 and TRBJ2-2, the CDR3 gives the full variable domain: EPEVTQTPSHQVTQMGQEVILRCVPISNHLYFYWYRQILGQKVEFLVSFYNNEISEKSEIFDDQFSVERPDGSNFTLKIRSTKLEDSAMYFCASRRGVERGLTGELFFGEGSRLTVL.

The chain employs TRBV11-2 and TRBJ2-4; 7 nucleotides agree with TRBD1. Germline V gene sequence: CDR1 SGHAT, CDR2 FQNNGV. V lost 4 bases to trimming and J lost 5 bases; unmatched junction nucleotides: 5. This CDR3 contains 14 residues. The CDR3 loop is CASSWSGTENIQYF. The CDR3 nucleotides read TGTGCCAGCAGCTGGTCCGGGACAGAAAACATTCAGTACTTC. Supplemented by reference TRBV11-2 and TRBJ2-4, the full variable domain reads EAGVAQSPRYKIIEKRQSVAFWCNPISGHATLYWYQQILGQGPKLLIQFQNNGVVDDSQLPKDRFSAERLKGVDSTLKIQPAKLEDSAVYLCASSWSGTENIQYFGAGTRLSVL.

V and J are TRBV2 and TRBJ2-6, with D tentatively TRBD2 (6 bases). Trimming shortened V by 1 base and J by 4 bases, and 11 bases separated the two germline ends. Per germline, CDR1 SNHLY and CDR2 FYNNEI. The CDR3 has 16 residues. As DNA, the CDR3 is TGTGCCAGCAGTGAAGACCGGGGGTCAGGGGCCAACGTCCTGACTTTC. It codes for CASSEDRGSGANVLTF.

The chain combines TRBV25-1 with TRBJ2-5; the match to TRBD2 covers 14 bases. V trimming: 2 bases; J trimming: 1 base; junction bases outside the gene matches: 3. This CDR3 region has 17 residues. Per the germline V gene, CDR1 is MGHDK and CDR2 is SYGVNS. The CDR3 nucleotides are TGTGCCAGCAGTGAAGGACTAGCGGGAGGTACCCAAGAGACCCAGTACTTC. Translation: CASSEGLAGGTQETQYF.

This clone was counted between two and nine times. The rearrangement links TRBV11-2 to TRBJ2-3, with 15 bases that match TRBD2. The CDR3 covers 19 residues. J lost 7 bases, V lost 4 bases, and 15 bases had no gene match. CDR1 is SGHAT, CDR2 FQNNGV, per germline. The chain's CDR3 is CASSSRTSGRASVKNTQYF. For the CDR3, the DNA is TGTGCCAGCAGCTCCCGGACTAGCGGGAGGGCCTCGGTGAAGAATACGCAGTATTTT.

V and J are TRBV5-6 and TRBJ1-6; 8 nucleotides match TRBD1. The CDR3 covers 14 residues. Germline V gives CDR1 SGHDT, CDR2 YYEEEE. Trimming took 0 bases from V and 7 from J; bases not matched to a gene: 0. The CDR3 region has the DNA TGTGCCAGCAGCTTGGGACAGGGGAATTCACCCCTCCACTTT. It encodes CASSLGQGNSPLHF.

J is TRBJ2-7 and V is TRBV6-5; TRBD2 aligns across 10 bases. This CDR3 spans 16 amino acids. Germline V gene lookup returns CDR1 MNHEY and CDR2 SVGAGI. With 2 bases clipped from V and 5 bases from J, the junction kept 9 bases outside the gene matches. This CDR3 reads CASSYGISGRSHEQYF. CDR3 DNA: TGTGCCAGCAGTTACGGCATTAGCGGGAGGAGCCACGAGCAGTACTTC.

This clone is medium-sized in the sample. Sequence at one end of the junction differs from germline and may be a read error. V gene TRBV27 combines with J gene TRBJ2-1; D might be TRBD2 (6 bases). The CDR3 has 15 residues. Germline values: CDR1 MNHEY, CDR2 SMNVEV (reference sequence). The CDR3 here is CASSLSGSYYNEQFF. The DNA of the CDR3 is TGTGCCAGCAGTCTATCCGGGAGCTACTACAATGAGCAGTTCTTC.

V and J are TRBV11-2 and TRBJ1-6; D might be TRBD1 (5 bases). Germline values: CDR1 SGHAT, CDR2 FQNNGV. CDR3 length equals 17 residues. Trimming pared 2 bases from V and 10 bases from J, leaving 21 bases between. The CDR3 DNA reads TGTGCCAGCAGCTTACCTACGTCGGGGGGTCGATACTCACCCCTCCACTTT. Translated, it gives CASSLPTSGGRYSPLHF.

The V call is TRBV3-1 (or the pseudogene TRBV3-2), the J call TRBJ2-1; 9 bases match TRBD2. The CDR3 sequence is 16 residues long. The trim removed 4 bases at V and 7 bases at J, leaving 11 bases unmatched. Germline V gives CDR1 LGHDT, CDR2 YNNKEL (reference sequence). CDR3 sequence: CASSPPGAGGWNEQFF. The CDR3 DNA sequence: TGTGCCAGCAGCCCTCCTGGAGCGGGAGGTTGGAATGAGCAGTTCTTC.

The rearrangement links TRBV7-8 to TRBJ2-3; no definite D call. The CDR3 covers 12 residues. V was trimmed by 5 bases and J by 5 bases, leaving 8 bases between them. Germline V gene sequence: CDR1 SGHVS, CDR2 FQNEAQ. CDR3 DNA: TGTGCCAGCAGCCCCCCGGTAGATACGCAGTATTTT. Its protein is CASSPPVDTQYF.

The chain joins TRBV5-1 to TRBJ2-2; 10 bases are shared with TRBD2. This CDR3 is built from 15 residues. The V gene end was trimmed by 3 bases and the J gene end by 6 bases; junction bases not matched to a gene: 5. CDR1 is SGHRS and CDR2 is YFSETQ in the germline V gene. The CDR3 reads CASSSALAGAGELFF. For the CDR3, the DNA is TGCGCCAGCAGCTCGGCCCTAGCGGGGGCCGGGGAGCTGTTTTTT.

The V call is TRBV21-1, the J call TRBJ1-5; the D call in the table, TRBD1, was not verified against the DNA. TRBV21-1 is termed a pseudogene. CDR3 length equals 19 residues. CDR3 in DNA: TGTGCCAGCAGCAAAGAAGGGCAGGGGGATTGGGGGGTCCGTCAGCCCCAGCATTTT. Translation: CASSKEGQGDWGVRQPQHF.

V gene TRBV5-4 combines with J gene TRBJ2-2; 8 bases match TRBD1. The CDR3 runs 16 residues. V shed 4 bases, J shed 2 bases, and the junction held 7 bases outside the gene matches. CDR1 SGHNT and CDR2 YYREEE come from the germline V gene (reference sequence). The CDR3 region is CASSLDRGPNTGELFF. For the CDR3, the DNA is TGTGCCAGCAGCCTCGACAGGGGTCCCAACACCGGGGAGCTGTTTTTT.

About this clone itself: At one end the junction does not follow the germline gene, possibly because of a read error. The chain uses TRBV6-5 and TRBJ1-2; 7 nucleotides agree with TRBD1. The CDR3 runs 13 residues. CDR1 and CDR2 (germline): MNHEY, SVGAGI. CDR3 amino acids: CVSRPTGNYGYTF. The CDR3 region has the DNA TGTGTCAGCAGGCCGACAGGGAACTATGGCTACACCTTC.

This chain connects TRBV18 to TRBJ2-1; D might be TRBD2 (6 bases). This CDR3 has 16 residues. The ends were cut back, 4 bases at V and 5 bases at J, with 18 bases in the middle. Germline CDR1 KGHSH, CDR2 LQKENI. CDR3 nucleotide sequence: TGTGCCAGCTCACTTTCGGACTATACGACGGACAATGAGCAGTTCTTC. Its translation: CASSLSDYTTDNEQFF.

The CDR3 nucleotides are TGTGCCAGCAGTCAAATCAATAGCAATCAGCCCCAGCATTTT. It is translated as CASSQINSNQPQHF. The chain employs TRBV27 and TRBJ1-5; the D is unclear. The V gene lost 5 bases and the J gene lost 0 bases, with 8 bases spanning the gap. The CDR3 is 14 residues long. The V gene's germline CDR1 is MNHEY and CDR2 SMNVEV (reference sequence).

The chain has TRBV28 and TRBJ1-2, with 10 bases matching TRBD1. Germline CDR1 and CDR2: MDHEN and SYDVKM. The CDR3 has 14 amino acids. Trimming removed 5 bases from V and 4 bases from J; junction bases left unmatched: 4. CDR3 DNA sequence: TGTGCCAGCAGTCTTAGACAGGGGGCCTATGGCTACACCTTC. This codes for CASSLRQGAYGYTF.

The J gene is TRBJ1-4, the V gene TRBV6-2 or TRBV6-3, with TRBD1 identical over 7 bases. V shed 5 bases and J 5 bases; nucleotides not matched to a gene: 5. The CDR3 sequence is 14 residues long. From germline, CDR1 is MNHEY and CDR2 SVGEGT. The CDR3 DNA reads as TGTGCCAGCAGTGGAGGACAGGCAAATGAAAAACTGTTTTTT. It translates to CASSGGQANEKLFF.

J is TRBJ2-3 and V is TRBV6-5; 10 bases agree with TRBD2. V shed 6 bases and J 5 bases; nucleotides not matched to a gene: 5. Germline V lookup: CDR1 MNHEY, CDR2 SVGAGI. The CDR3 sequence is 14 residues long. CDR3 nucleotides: TGTGCCAGCAGGGCTAGCGGGGGTGGAGATACGCAGTATTTT. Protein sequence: CASRASGGGDTQYF.

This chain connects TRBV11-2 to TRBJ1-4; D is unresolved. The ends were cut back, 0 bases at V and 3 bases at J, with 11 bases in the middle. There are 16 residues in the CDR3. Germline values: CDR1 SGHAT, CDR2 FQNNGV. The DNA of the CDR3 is TGTGCCAGCAGCTTAGACCGATGGGGAGCTAATGAAAAACTGTTTTTT. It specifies CASSLDRWGANEKLFF.

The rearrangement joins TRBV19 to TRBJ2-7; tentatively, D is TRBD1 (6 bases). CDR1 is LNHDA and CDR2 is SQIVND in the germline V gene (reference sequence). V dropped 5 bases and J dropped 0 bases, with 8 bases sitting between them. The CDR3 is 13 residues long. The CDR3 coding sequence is TGTGCCAGTAGTGGGACACTCTCCTACGAGCAGTACTTC. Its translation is CASSGTLSYEQYF.